These 12 T cell receptor beta chains were sequenced from one sample in a study of CD8 T cells in ankylosing spondylitis. Study conclusions and caveats: Blood of patients with ankylosing spondylitis appeared to be characterized by a TCR beta motif of about 8 highly homologous variants.

TCRdb reprocessed the 5' RACE reads with MiXCR, giving one entry per CDR3 protein. The sample yields some 200,000 distinct CDR3 sequences, just under 7.5% seen once. For these TCRs, the target antigens are not known. The sequenced sample consisted of blood, either unsorted or a sorted T cell fraction (not recorded which). These receptor sequences come from a male donor with ankylosing spondylitis.

Many counts were recorded for this clonotype. This chain connects TRBV4-3 to TRBJ2-3, with D perhaps matching TRBD1 or TRBD2 (7 bases each). Germline CDR1 reads LGHNA; CDR2 reads YSLEER. V dropped 0 bases and J dropped 4 bases, with 20 bases sitting between them. The CDR3 is 18 amino acids. The CDR3 DNA is TGCGCCAGCAGCCAAGAAAGAAGCGGGACAGAAAATCCAGATACGCAGTATTTT. Translating gives CASSQERSGTENPDTQYF.

This clonotype was found many times. The chain combines TRBV27 with TRBJ1-1, with D perhaps TRBD1 (6 bases). From germline, CDR1 is MNHEY and CDR2 SMNVEV (reference sequence). V lost 4 bases and J 4 bases, leaving 7 bases between the germline ends. The CDR3 is 12 residues long. The CDR3: CASSSQGTEAFF. As DNA, the CDR3 is TGTGCCAGCAGTTCACAGGGCACTGAAGCTTTCTTT.

This clonotype has ten or more counts. CDR3 loop: CASSQGTGTRSEAFF. The CDR3 DNA follows: TGTGCCAGCAGCCAGGGGACAGGGACCCGTTCTGAAGCTTTCTTT. The V call is TRBV4-2, the J call TRBJ1-1; 9 positions match TRBD1. The CDR3 runs 15 residues. With 3 bases clipped from V and 6 bases from J, the junction kept 8 bases outside the gene matches. The V gene's germline CDR1 is LGHNA and CDR2 YNFKEQ.

The rearrangement uses TRBV3-1 and TRBJ2-7, with TRBD2 matching over 14 bases. This CDR3 is 15 amino acids long. Germline V gene lookup returns CDR1 LGHDT and CDR2 YNNKEL (reference sequence). Trimming at V came to 4 bases and at J to 7 bases, leaving 6 bases not matched to a gene. The CDR3 reads CASSPGLAGAREQYF. The CDR3, as DNA: TGTGCCAGCAGCCCGGGACTAGCGGGAGCCAGAGAGCAGTACTTC.

This clonotype was detected many times. The rearrangement joins TRBV24-1 to TRBJ2-1; D is undetermined. The CDR3 loop spans 13 amino acids. V was cut by 5 bases and J by 8 bases, with 12 bases left in between. In germline, CDR1 is KGHDR, CDR2 SFDVKD. CDR3 region: CATSVRTDYEQFF. The CDR3 DNA follows: TGTGCCACCAGTGTTCGTACAGATTATGAGCAGTTCTTC.

This clonotype has ten or more counts. The gene calls are TRBV7-9 and TRBJ2-7, with 9 bases identical to TRBD1. The J segment lost 3 bases and the V segment lost 4 bases, leaving 4 bases of the junction unmatched. The germline V gene has CDR1 SEHNR and CDR2 FQNEAQ (reference sequence). The CDR3 has 14 amino acids. CDR3 coding DNA: TGTGCCAGCAGCTGGACAGGGGACAACTACGAGCAGTACTTC. It translates to CASSWTGDNYEQYF.

This clonotype occurred many times. This chain links TRBV4-1 with TRBJ2-7; 9 nucleotides line up with TRBD2. This CDR3 region has 16 residues. In germline, CDR1 is MGHRA, CDR2 YSYEKL. V lost 2 bases to trimming and J lost 1 base; unmatched junction nucleotides: 6. The CDR3 nucleotides read TGCGCCAGCAGCCAAACTACTAGCGGGTCATCCTACGAGCAGTACTTC. Translating it yields CASSQTTSGSSYEQYF.

This clonotype was counted ten times or more. This CDR3 is CASSFASTGELFF. CDR3 DNA sequence: TGTGCCAGCAGCTTCGCTAGCACCGGGGAGCTGTTTTTT. This chain connects TRBV7-9 to TRBJ2-2; D gene unclear. Germline assignment: CDR1 SEHNR and CDR2 FQNEAQ (reference sequence). The CDR3 is made up of 13 amino acids. Trimming removed 3 bases at V and 4 bases at J, with 6 bases between.

Only a few counts were recorded for this clonotype. V and J are TRBV4-3 and TRBJ2-1; tentatively, D is TRBD1 (5 bases). Germline V gene lookup returns CDR1 LGHNA and CDR2 YSLEER. This CDR3 contains 15 residues. V was shortened by 1 base and J by 4 bases, with 11 bases between the two germline ends. CDR3 DNA sequence: TGCGCCAGCAGCCAAGGTAGGGGTGTATACAATGAGCAGTTCTTC. Translated: CASSQGRGVYNEQFF.

This clonotype occurred many times. The chain joins TRBV4-3 to TRBJ2-1, with D unresolved. Germline V gene lookup returns CDR1 LGHNA and CDR2 YSLEER. Trimming removed 2 bases at V and 6 bases at J, with 14 bases between. This CDR3 is built from 15 residues. CDR3 DNA: TGCGCCAGCAGCCAATTTGGGTATTCGGGCAATGAGCAGTTCTTC. It encodes CASSQFGYSGNEQFF.

This clonotype was picked up many times. The chain links TRBV27 to TRBJ2-4, with D perhaps TRBD1 or TRBD2 (5 bases each). V was trimmed by 1 base and J by 0 bases, leaving 10 bases between them. In germline, CDR1 is MNHEY, CDR2 SMNVEV (reference sequence). The CDR3 runs to 16 residues. The CDR3 DNA reads TGTGCCAGCAGTTTATATGCAGGGACAGCCAAAAACATTCAGTACTTC. Protein product: CASSLYAGTAKNIQYF.

This clonotype was seen ten or more times. CDR3: CSGVDRVVGELFF. The CDR3 DNA reads as TGCAGCGGCGTCGACAGGGTGGTCGGGGAGCTGTTTTTT. The gene calls are TRBV29-1 and TRBJ2-2, with 7 bases matching TRBD1. The CDR3 consists of 13 residues. Germline CDR1 and CDR2: SQVTM and ANQGSEA. The junction had 9 bases not matched to a gene; V was cut back by 7 bases and J by 7 bases.